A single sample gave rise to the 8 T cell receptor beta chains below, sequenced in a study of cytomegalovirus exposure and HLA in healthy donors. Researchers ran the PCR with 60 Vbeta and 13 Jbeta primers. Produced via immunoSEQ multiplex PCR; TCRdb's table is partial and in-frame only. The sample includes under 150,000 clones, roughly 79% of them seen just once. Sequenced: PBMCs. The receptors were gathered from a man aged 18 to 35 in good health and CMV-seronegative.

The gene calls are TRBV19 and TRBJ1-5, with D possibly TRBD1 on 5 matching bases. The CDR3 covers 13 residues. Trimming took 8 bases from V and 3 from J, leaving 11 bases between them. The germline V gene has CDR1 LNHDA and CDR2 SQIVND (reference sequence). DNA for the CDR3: TGTGCCAGTGGCGGGACGTCCAATCAGCCCCAGCATTTT. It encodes CASGGTSNQPQHF.

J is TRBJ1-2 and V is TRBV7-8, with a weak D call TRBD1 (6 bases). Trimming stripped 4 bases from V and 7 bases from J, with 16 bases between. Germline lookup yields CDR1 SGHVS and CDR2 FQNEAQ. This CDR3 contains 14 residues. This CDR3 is CASSSSTGIGGYTF. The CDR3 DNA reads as TGTGCCAGCAGCTCGAGTACAGGGATCGGTGGCTACACCTTC.

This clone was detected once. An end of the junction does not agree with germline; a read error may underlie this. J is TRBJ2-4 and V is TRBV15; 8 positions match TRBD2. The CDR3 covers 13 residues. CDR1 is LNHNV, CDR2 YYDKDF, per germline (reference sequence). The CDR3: CATSRDRPGGANF. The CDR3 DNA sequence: TGTGCCACCAGCAGAGATAGGCCGGGGGGGGCGAACTTC.

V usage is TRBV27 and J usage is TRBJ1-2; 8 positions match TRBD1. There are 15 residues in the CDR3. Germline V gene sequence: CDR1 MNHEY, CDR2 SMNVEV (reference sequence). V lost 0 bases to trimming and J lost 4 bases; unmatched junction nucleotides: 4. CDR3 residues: CASSLSRGRLYGYTF. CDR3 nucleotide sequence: TGTGCCAGCAGTTTATCCAGGGGGCGCCTCTATGGCTACACCTTC.

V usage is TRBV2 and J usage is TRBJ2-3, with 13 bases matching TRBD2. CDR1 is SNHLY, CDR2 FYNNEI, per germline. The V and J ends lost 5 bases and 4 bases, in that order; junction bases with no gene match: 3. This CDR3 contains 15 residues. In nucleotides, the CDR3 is TGTGCCAGCAGTCAGACTAGCGGGGGGTCAGATACGCAGTATTTT. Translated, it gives CASSQTSGGSDTQYF.

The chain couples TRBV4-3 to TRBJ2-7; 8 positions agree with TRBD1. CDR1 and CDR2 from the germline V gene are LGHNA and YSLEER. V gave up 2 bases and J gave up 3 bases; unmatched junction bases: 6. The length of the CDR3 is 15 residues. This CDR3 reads CASSQNRGYSYEQYF. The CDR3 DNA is TGCGCCAGCAGCCAAAACAGGGGGTACAGCTACGAGCAGTACTTC.

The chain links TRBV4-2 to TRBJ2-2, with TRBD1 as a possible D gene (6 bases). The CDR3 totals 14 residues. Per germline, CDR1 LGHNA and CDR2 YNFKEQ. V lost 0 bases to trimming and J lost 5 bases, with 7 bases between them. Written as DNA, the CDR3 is TGTGCCAGCAGCCAAGAAGGGGGAACCGGGGAGCTGTTTTTT. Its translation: CASSQEGGTGELFF.

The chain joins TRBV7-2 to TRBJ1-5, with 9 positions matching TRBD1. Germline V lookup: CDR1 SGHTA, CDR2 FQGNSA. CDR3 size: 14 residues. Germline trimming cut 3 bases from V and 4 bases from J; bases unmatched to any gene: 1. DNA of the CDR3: TGTGCCAGCAGCTTCGACAGGGGGAATCAGCCCCAGCATTTT. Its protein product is CASSFDRGNQPQHF.